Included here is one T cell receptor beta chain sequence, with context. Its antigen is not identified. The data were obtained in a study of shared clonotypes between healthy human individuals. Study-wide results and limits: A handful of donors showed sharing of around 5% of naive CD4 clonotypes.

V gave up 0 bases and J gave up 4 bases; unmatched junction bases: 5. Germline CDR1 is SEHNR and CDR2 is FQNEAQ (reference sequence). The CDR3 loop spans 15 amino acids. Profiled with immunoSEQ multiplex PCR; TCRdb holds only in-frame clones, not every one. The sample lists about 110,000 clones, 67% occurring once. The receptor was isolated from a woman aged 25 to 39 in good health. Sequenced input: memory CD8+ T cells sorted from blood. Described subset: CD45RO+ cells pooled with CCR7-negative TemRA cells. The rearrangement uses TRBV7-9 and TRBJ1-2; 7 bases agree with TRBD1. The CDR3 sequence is CASSLAEGAPYGYTF. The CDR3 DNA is TGTGCCAGCAGCTTAGCGGAGGGGGCTCCCTATGGCTACACCTTC.